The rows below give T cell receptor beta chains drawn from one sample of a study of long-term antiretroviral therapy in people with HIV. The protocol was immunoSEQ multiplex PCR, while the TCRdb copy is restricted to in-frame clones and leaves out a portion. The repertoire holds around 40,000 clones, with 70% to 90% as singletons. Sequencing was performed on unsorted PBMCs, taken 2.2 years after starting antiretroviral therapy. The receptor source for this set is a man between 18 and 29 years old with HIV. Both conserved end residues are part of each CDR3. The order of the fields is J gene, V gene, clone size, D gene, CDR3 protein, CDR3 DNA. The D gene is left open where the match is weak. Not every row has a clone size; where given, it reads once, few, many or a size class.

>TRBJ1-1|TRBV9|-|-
CASSVGGDTEAFF
TGTGCCAGCAGCGTAGGCGGAGACACTGAAGCTTTCTTT
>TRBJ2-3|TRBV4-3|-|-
CASSQDHGTDTQYF
TGCGCCAGCAGCCAAGACCACGGCACAGATACGCAGTATTTT
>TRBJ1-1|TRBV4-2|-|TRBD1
CASSQDRGQGLMNTEAFF
TGTGCCAGCAGCCAAGATCGGGGACAGGGCTTAATGAACACTGAAGCTTTCTTT
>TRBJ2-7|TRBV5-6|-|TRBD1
CASSFRDRDSYEQYF
TGTGCCAGCAGCTTCCGGGACAGGGACTCCTACGAGCAGTACTTC
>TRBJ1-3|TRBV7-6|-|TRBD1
CASSLAYRGRGNTIYF
TGTGCCAGCAGCTTAGCATACAGGGGGAGAGGAAACACCATATATTTT
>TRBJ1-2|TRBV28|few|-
CASSLFESYYGYTF
TGTGCCAGCAGTTTATTCGAGAGCTACTATGGCTACACCTTC
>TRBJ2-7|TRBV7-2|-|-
CASKGGAGFSYEQYF
TGTGCCAGCAAAGGGGGGGCTGGATTTAGCTACGAGCAGTACTTC
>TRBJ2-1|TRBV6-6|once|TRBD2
CASRNPGLAGERQFF
TGTGCCAGTAGAAACCCGGGACTAGCGGGAGAACGGCAGTTCTTC
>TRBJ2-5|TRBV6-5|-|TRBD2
CASSYSSGTQETQYF
TGTGCCAGCAGTTACTCGAGCGGGACCCAAGAGACCCAGTACTTC
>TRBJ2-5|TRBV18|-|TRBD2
CASSPYSGRAETQYF
TGTGCCAGCTCACCATATAGCGGGAGGGCTGAGACCCAGTACTTC
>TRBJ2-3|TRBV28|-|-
CASSFALRPSVDTQYF
TGTGCCAGCAGTTTTGCGCTACGTCCCTCCGTTGATACGCAGTATTTT
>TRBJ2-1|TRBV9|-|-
CASSVVAAAYNEQFF
TGTGCCAGCAGCGTAGTGGCCGCCGCCTACAATGAGCAGTTCTTC
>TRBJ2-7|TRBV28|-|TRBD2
CASRTGTNSYEQYF
TGTGCCAGCAGAACCGGGACTAACTCCTACGAGCAGTACTTC
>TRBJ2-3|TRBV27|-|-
CASSSLAAYPDTQYF
TGTGCCAGCAGTTCCCTCGCGGCTTATCCGGATACGCAGTATTTT
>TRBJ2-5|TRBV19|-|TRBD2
CASSIVRGGGETQYF
TGTGCCAGTAGTATAGTTCGGGGGGGCGGTGAGACCCAGTACTTC
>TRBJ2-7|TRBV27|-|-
CASSLNMAPYEQYF
TGTGCCAGCAGTCTCAACATGGCCCCCTACGAGCAGTACTTC
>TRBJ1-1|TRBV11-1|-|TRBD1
CASSQRQGANTEAFF
TGTGCCAGCAGCCAGAGACAGGGGGCGAACACTGAAGCTTTCTTT
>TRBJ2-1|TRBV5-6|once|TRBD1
CASSLQDRGYNEQFF
TGTGCCAGCAGCTTGCAGGACAGGGGGTACAATGAGCAGTTCTTC
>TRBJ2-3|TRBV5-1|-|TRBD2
CASSPGLAGGISTDTQYF
TGCGCCAGCAGCCCGGGACTAGCGGGGGGGATTAGCACAGATACGCAGTATTTT
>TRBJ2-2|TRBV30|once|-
CAWSTSGKLFF
TGTGCCTGGAGCACCTCAGGGAAGCTGTTTTTT
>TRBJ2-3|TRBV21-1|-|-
CASSKRLAGVITDTQYF
TGTGCCAGCAGCAAAAGGTTAGCGGGGGTTATCACAGATACGCAGTATTTT
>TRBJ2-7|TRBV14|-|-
CASSQVLSDEQYF
TGTGCCAGCAGCCAAGTTTTGAGCGACGAGCAGTACTTC
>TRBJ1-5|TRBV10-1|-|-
CASSDGQGRYQPQHF
TGCGCCAGCAGTGATGGGCAGGGGAGATATCAGCCCCAGCATTTT
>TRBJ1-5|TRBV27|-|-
CASSLAGPHQPQHF
TGTGCCAGCAGTTTGGCAGGGCCCCATCAGCCCCAGCATTTT
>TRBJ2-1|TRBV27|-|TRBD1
CASSLTGGFYNEQFF
TGTGCCAGCAGTTTAACAGGGGGCTTCTACAATGAGCAGTTCTTC
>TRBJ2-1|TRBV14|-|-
CASSRASPYNEQFF
TGTGCCAGCAGCCGGGCTAGCCCCTACAATGAGCAGTTCTTC
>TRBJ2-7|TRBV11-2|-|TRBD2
CASSLTSGGYEQYF
TGTGCCAGCAGCCTGACTAGCGGGGGATACGAGCAGTACTTC
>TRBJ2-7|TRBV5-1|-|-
CASSLSTYEQYF
TGCGCCAGCAGCTTGTCCACCTACGAGCAGTACTTC
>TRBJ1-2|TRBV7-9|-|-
CASSEDSDGYTF
TGTGCCAGCAGCGAAGACAGTGATGGCTACACCTTC